The TCR beta chain described here comes from a study of long-term antiretroviral therapy in people with HIV (dated by TCRdb to between 2021 and 2024). Study-level background: The earliest samples were collected roughly a decade before the 2015 WHO recommendation for immediate ART, at a time when ART was usually postponed until CD4 counts fell. A retrospective serial study tested whether changes in peripheral blood TRB repertoire composition and diversity were associated with ART initiation and durable HIV suppression. The cohort contributed fewer than 200 cryopreserved PBMC samples from 30 adults with confirmed HIV infection, collected serially over a mean of around 6 years (range 1-12). Among the 30 to 35 participants with HIV, eleven to twelve were female. No cross-contamination during QIAcube processing turned up in test extractions that ran a monoclonal T-cell line alongside 33 polyclonal samples.

The immunoSEQ hsTCRB v3.0 assay was used at survey level resolution for TRB variable region sequencing. A depth of roughly 35,000-55,000 T-cell genomes per sample was targeted for TRB sequencing. TRB libraries were pooled and sequenced on an Illumina MiSeq using a v3 150-cycle kit. The study's own analysis went as follows. Analysis of repertoires was carried out in R inside a reproducible Nextflow workflow spanning QC, data transformation and analysis. Custom analyses were implemented in LymphoSeq2, an R package for AIRR-Seq data exploration. Several samples that yielded fewer than 5000 total TRB sequences were excluded, so that around 190 HIV repertoires were analyzed. Among the roughly 180 retained HIV repertoires, fewer than 65 were collected before ART initiation and some 130 after ART initiation. Repertoires were downsampled to 5000 TRB nucleotide sequences, with summary statistics averaged over 100 downsampling iterations. TRB sequences were retained for analysis only if CDR3 regions of at least seven amino acids were present. A Shannon entropy-derived clonality score and the Gini coefficient were used to measure diversity. In the repertoire networks, any two of the top 5000 CDR3 amino acid sequences were linked whenever the two sequences differed by an edit distance of one. For TRB CDR3 amino acid sequences, GLIPH2 was used to predict antigen specificity groups and MHC restriction. To flag known associations with CMV, EBV, HIV or tissue antigens, CDR3 amino acid sequences were compared against VDJdb and McPAS-TCR. Pre-ART, post-ART and control groups were compared with Wilcoxon signed-rank tests and Holm-Bonferroni correction. The source is immuneACCESS, and TCRdb retained only in-frame sequences with V and J called. Part of the clones is not carried over; for the studies checked, unresolved V genes explain less than half of this, and the remainder is unexplained. V, J and clone size reflect that table, while D and trimming were determined from the DNA. For this sample the table gives tens of thousands of clones, of which more than 85% were detected only once. The ten largest clones represent 1% of the sample.

Inclusion was restricted to participants for whom at least one PBMC sample before ART initiation and at least two post-ART samples were available. Every participant with HIV received treatment in the United States of America. Before DNA extraction, cryopreserved samples containing about 1-10 million PBMC were thawed and washed. At the time of the earliest PBMC sample for each participant with HIV, ages ranged from about 20 to 55 years. PBMC samples from each participant spanned 1-4 timepoints before ART initiation and 2-8 timepoints after ART initiation, with a median of 7 samples. Serial HIV viral load, CD4+ T-cell count, ART history and demographic data were obtained for every participant. Using a Qiagen kit on a QIAcube, genomic DNA was extracted from unsorted PBMC, with samples processed in batches of 12. As regards this clone: The clone's antigen remains unknown. The input lacks base qualities; no much larger clone sits a single base away.

The full study reports these points: ART initiation was associated with a significant increase in TRB diversity, but diversity stayed significantly below transplant donor controls even after long-term ART. Owing to limited PBMC availability, only the TCR beta chain was sequenced, without alpha chain pairing. Narrower CDR3 length ranges were observed in HIV repertoires than in controls, and an antigen-experienced repertoire with only a slight naive shift after ART was suggested by the network structure. Unsorted PBMC were profiled instead of sorted CD4+ and CD8+ T cells because pre-ART samples had limited cell numbers. Inferences about post-ART repertoire changes are limited because no data were available on ART adherence, viral resistance or therapy changes. The samples span the years 2004 to 2017, and the ART regimens used may be less effective than current regimens. At every time point, the repertoire was dominated by expanded TRB clones first identified before ART initiation, although this dominance fluctuated and, in many PLHIV, declined after ART.

Inclusive of the bounding cysteine and phenylalanine, the CDR3 is 13 residues long. Here the CDR3 DNA is all that survives: 39 bases in frame from base 1. The germline V gene supplies CDR1 SGHVS and CDR2 FNYEAQ. The junction shows trimming of 4 bases on V and 2 bases on J, plus 8 bases between the germline ends. This clonotype was sampled from a man aged 50 or older with HIV. The sample in question was unsorted PBMCs, obtained 2 years after starting antiretroviral therapy. The V and J segments used are TRBV7-6 and TRBJ2-5; the D gene is perhaps TRBD2, on 5 matching bases. The nucleotide sequence reads TGTGCCAGCAGCTGGGGAGAACAAGAGACCCAGTACTTC. Its translation is CASSWGEQETQYF.